This T cell receptor beta chain appears in the sequencing data of a study of cytomegalovirus exposure and HLA in healthy donors. Notes on the study in general: Follow-up analysis seemed to connect common viral pathogens with several of the most significant clusters identified. Immune exposure information comprised only CMV serostatus. TCR beta sequences reportedly predicted most subjects' HLA-A and HLA-B alleles accurately. Being indistinguishable, some V segments were excluded, TRBV6-2 and TRBV6-3 among them.

The PCR used 60 Vbeta and 13 Jbeta primers. Libraries were prepared by immunoSEQ multiplex PCR; TCRdb keeps only in-frame clonotypes and omits some of them. The table records over 150,000 clones, 75% to 90% of them present only once. Comments on this clone: Its target is not known.

CDR3 size: 16 residues. After removal of 3 bases from V and 0 bases from J, the junction contained 5 bases not matched to a gene. Germline assignment: CDR1 SGHNT and CDR2 YENEEA. The chain is built from TRBV11-3 and TRBJ2-3; 8 bases align to TRBD1. The sample taken for sequencing was PBMCs. This clonotype was obtained from a man in his thirties or forties in good health and CMV-seropositive. CDR3 in DNA: TGTGCCAGCAGCTTTGGCAGGACAGGGAGCACAGATACGCAGTATTTT. Its protein is CASSFGRTGSTDTQYF.